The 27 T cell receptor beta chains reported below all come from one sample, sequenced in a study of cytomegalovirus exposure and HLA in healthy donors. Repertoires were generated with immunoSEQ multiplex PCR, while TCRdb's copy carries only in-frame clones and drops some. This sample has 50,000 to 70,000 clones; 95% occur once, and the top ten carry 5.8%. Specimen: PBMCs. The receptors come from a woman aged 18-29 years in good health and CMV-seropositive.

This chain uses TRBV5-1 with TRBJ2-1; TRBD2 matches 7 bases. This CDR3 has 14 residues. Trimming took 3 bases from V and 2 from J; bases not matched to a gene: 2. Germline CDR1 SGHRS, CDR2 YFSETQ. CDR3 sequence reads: CASSSTSAYNEQFF. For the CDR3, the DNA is TGCGCCAGCAGCTCCACTAGCGCCTACAATGAGCAGTTCTTC.

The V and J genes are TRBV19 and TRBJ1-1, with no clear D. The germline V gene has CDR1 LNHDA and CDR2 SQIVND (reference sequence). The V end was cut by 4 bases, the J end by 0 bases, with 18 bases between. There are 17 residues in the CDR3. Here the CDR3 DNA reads TGTGCCAGTAGTACGGGTTTTGGAGGACCCATGAACACTGAAGCTTTCTTT. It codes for CASSTGFGGPMNTEAFF.

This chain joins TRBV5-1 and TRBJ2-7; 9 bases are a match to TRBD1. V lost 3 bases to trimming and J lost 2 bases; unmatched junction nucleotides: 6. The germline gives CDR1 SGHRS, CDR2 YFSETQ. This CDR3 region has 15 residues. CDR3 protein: CASSSGQGRAYEQYF. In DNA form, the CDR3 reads TGCGCCAGCAGCTCCGGACAGGGGAGGGCCTACGAGCAGTACTTC.

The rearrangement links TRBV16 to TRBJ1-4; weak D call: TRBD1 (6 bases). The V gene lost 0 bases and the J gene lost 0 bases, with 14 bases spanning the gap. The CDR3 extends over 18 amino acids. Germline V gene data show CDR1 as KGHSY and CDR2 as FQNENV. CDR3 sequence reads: CASSQSLTGIATNEKLFF. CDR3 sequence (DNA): TGTGCCAGCAGCCAATCCTTGACAGGAATCGCAACTAATGAAAAACTGTTTTTT.

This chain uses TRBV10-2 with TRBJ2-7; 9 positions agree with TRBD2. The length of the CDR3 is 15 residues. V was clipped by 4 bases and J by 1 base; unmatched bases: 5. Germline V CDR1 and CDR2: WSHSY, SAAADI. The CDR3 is CASSVPTSGSYEQYF. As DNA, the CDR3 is TGCGCCAGCAGTGTTCCGACTAGCGGATCCTACGAGCAGTACTTC.

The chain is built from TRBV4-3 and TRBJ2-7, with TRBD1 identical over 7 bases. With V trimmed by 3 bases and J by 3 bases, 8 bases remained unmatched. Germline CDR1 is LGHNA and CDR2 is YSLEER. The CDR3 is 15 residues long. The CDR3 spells CASSQGPGQLYEQYF. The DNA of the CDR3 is TGCGCCAGCAGCCAGGGCCCGGGACAGCTCTACGAGCAGTACTTC.

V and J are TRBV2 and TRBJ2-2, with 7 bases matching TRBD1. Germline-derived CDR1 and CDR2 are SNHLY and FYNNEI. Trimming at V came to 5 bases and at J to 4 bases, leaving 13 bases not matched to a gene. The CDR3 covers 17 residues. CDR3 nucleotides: TGTGCCAGCAGTTACGACAACTGGGACAGCCTCACCGGGGAGCTGTTTTTT. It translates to CASSYDNWDSLTGELFF.

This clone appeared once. CDR3 DNA sequence: TGTGCCAGCAGCCAAGAGGTTCTGGATCGGGGGGGGGAGCTGTTTTTT. Translating it yields CASSQEVLDRGGELFF. The chain joins TRBV4-2 to TRBJ2-2; TRBD2 might be the D (6 bases). This CDR3 is 16 amino acids long. Germline loops: CDR1 LGHNA, CDR2 YNFKEQ. With 0 bases removed from V and 8 bases from J, the gap between germline ends came to 16 bases.

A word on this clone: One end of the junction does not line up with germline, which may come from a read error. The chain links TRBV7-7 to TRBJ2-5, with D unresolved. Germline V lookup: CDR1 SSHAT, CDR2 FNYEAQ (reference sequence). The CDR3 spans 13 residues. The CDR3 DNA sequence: TGTGCTAGCAGCCCGGTCGATCAAGAGACCCAGTACTTC. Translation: CASSPVDQETQYF.

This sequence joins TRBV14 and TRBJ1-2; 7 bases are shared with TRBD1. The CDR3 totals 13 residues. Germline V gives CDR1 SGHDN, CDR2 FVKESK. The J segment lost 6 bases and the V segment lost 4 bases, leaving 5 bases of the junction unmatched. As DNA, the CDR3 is TGTGCCAGCAGCCCCCGACAGGGTGATGGCTACACCTTC. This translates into CASSPRQGDGYTF.

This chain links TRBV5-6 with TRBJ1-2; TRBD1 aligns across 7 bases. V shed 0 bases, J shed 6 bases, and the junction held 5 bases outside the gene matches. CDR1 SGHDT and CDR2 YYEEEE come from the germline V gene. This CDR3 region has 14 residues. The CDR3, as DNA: TGTGCCAGCAGCTTGGCCGTGACAGGGAATGGCTACACCTTC. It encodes CASSLAVTGNGYTF.

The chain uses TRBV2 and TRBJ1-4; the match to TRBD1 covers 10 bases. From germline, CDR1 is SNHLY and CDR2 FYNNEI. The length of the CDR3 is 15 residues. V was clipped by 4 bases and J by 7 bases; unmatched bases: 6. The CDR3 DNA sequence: TGTGCCAGCAGTGCCCGACAGGGGGCGGTTGAAAAACTGTTTTTT. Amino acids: CASSARQGAVEKLFF. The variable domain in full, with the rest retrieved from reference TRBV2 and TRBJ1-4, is EPEVTQTPSHQVTQMGQEVILRCVPISNHLYFYWYRQILGQKVEFLVSFYNNEISEKSEIFDDQFSVERPDGSNFTLKIRSTKLEDSAMYFCASSARQGAVEKLFFGSGTQLSVL.

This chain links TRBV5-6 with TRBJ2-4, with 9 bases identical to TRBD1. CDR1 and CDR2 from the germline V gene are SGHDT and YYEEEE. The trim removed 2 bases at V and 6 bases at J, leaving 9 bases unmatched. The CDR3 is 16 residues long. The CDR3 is CASSLGQGSFRNIQYF. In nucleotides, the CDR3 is TGTGCCAGCAGCTTAGGACAGGGGAGTTTTAGAAACATTCAGTACTTC.

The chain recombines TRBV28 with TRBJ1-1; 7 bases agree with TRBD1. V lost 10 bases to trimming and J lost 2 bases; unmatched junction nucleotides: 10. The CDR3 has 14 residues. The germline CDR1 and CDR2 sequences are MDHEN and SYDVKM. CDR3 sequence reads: CAILTGAGNTEAFF. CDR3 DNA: TGTGCCATCCTTACAGGGGCAGGAAACACTGAAGCTTTCTTT.

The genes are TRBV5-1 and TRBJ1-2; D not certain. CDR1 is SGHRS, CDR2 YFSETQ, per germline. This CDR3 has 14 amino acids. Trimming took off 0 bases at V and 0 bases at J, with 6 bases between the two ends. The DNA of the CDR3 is TGCGCCAGCAGCTTGGGTCAATCTAACTATGGCTACACCTTC. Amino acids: CASSLGQSNYGYTF. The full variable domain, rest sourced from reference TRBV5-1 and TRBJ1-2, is KAGVTQTPRYLIKTRGQQVTLSCSPISGHRSVSWYQQTPGQGLQFLFEYFSETQRNKGNFPGRFSGRQFSNSRSEMNVSTLELGDSALYLCASSLGQSNYGYTFGSGTRLTVV.

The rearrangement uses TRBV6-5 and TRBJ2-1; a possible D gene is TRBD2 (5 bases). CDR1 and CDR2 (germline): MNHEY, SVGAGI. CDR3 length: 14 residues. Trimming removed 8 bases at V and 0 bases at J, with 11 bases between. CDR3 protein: CASAQRPSYNEQFF. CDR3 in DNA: TGTGCCAGCGCGCAGCGGCCCTCCTACAATGAGCAGTTCTTC.

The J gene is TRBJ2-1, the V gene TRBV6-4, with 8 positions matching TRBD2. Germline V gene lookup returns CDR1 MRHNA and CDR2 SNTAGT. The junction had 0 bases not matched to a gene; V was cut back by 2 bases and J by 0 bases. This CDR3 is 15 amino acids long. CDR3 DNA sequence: TGTGCCAGCAGTGACGGGACTAGCTCCTACAATGAGCAGTTCTTC. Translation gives CASSDGTSSYNEQFF.

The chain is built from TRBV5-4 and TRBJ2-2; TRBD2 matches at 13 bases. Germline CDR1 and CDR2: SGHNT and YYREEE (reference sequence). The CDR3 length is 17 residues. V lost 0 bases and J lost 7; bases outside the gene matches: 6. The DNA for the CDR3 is TGTGCCAGCAGCTTGGGAGGACTAGCGGGAGTAAACGGGGAGCTGTTTTTT. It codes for CASSLGGLAGVNGELFF.

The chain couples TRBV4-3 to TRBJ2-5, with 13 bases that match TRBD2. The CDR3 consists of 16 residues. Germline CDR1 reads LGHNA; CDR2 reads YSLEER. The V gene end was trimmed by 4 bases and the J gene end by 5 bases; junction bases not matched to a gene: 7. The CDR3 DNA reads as TGCGCCAGCAGCCGTGGACTAGCGGGGGACTTGGAGACCCAGTACTTC. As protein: CASSRGLAGDLETQYF.

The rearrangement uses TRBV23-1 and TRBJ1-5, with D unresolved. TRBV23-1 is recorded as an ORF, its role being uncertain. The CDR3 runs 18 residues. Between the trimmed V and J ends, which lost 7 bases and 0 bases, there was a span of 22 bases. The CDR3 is CASTRTWLSEDSNQPQHF. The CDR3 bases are TGCGCCAGCACCCGAACCTGGCTTTCCGAGGATAGCAATCAGCCCCAGCATTTT.

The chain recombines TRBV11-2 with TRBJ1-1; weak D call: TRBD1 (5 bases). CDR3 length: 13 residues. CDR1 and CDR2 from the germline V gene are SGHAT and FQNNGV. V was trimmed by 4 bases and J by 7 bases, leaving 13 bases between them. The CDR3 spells CASSSIQGIEAFF. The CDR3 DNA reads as TGTGCCAGCAGCTCAATTCAGGGAATTGAAGCTTTCTTT.

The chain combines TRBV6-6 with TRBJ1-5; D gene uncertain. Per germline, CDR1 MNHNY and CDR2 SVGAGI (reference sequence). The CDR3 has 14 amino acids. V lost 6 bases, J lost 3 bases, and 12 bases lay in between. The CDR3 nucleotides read TGTGCCAGCAGCATAGACACCAACAATCAGCCCCAGCATTTT. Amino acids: CASSIDTNNQPQHF.

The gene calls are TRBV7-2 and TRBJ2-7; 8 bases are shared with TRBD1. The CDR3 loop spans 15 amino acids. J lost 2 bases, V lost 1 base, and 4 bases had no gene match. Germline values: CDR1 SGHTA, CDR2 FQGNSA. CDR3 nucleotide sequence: TGTGCCAGCAGCTTAGTGGGGGACAGGACCTACGAGCAGTACTTC. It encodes CASSLVGDRTYEQYF.

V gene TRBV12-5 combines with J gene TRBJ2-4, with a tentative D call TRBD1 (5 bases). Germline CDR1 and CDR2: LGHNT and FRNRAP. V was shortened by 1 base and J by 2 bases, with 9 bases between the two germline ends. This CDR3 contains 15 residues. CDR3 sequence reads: CASGLDPGPKNIQYF. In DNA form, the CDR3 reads TGTGCTAGTGGTTTGGATCCAGGGCCCAAAAACATTCAGTACTTC.

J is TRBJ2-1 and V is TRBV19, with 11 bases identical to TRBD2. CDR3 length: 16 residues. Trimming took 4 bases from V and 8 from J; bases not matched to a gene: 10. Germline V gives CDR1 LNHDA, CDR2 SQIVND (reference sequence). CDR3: CASSNRASGGRDEQFF. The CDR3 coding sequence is TGTGCCAGTAGTAACCGGGCTAGCGGGGGGAGGGATGAGCAGTTCTTC.

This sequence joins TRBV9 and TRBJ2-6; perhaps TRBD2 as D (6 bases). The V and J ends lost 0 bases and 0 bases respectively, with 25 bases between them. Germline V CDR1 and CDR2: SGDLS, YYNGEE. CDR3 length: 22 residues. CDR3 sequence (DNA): TGTGCCAGCAGCGTAGATGGGACTGATGATGGAGAGTTCTTCTCTGGGGCCAACGTCCTGACTTTC. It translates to CASSVDGTDDGEFFSGANVLTF.

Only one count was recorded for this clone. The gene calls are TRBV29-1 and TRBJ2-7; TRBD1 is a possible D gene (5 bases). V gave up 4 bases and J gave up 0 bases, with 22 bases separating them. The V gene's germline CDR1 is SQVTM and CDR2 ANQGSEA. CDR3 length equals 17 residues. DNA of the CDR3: TGCAGCGTTGCGGCGGTTGGGGTTGGAAGGGGCTCCTACGAGCAGTACTTC. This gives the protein CSVAAVGVGRGSYEQYF.